These 17 T cell receptor beta chains originate from one sample sequenced in a study of metastatic and nonmetastatic thyroid tumors. TCRdb re-analyzed the PCR reads through MiXCR. The repertoire holds fewer than 20,000 clones, with approximately 20% as singletons. The entire patient cohort was treatment-naive prior to thyroid surgery. Sequencing used adjacent normal tissue. These receptors were collected from a female donor with papillary thyroid cancer or a benign thyroid nodule (not recorded which). Some clones in this sample may be carry-over from other donors' samples.

This clone ranks as medium-sized. The chain has TRBV6-1 and TRBJ2-3; D is uncertain. CDR1 and CDR2 (germline): MNHNS, SASEGT. The CDR3 has 11 amino acids. V was pared by 5 bases and J by 8 bases, with 8 bases between. The CDR3 region is CASSPQGTQYF. Here the CDR3 DNA reads TGTGCCAGCAGTCCCCAAGGTACGCAGTATTTT.

This clone was detected only a few times. CDR3 in DNA: TGTGCCTACCCGACAGGGGTGATTGGCGAGCAGTACTTC. Protein: CAYPTGVIGEQYF. J is TRBJ2-7 and V is TRBV30, with 8 bases fitting TRBD1. The CDR3 is made up of 13 amino acids. The germline V gene has CDR1 GTSNPN and CDR2 SVGIG (reference sequence). After removal of 7 bases from V and 6 bases from J, the junction contained 11 bases not matched to a gene.

This clone was observed many times. The J gene is TRBJ2-7, the V gene TRBV5-8; 9 bases are a match to TRBD2. CDR3 length equals 15 residues. CDR1 is SGHTS and CDR2 is YDEGEE in the germline V gene. V was clipped by 2 bases and J by 1 base; unmatched bases: 4. CDR3 in amino acids: CASSFVLAGSYEQYF. In DNA, the CDR3 is TGTGCCAGCAGCTTCGTCCTAGCGGGGTCCTACGAGCAGTACTTC.

In the case of this clone: A much bigger clone sits one base away, suggesting this may be a read error. The chain links TRBV18 to TRBJ1-2, with TRBD1 as a possible D gene (5 bases). This CDR3 contains 14 residues. Trimming took 3 bases from V and 4 from J, leaving 12 bases between them. Germline values: CDR1 KGHSH, CDR2 LQKENI. CDR3 amino acids: CASSPRGAIYGYTF. As DNA, the CDR3 is TGTGCCAGCTCACCCCGAGGGGCCATCTATGGCTACACCTTC.

The gene calls are TRBV7-9 and TRBJ2-5; TRBD1 aligns across 7 bases. Germline CDR1 reads SEHNR; CDR2 reads FQNEAQ (reference sequence). The CDR3 is 15 amino acids. J was trimmed by 2 bases and V by 4 bases; bases with no gene match: 7. CDR3 sequence reads: CASSSTGTEQETQYF. The DNA for the CDR3 is TGTGCCAGCAGCTCTACCGGGACAGAACAAGAGACCCAGTACTTC. Combining the CDR3 with reference TRBV7-9 and TRBJ2-5 gives the whole variable domain DTGVSQNPRHKITKRGQNVTFRCDPISEHNRLYWYRQTLGQGPEFLTYFQNEAQLEKSRLLSDRFSAERPKGSFSTLEIQRTEQGDSAMYLCASSSTGTEQETQYFGPGTRLLVL.

V gene TRBV28 combines with J gene TRBJ2-7; D possibly corresponds to TRBD2 (5 bases). The CDR3 length is 11 residues. V lost 5 bases to trimming and J lost 12 bases, with 14 bases between them. Germline V gene lookup returns CDR1 MDHEN and CDR2 SYDVKM. CDR3 DNA: TGTGCCAGCAGTGCAAAAGGGAGATGGTACTTC. This gives the protein CASSAKGRWYF.

This clone was observed a few times. The gene calls are TRBV6-2 or TRBV6-3 and TRBJ2-3; no clear D. V was clipped by 0 bases and J by 14 bases, with 18 bases between them. The germline V gene encodes CDR1 MNHEY and CDR2 SVGEGT. The CDR3 runs 14 residues. This CDR3 is CASSYSSPGVPAYF. CDR3 nucleotide sequence: TGTGCCAGCAGTTACTCGTCCCCAGGAGTGCCCGCGTATTTT.

This clone was seen a few times. The chain uses TRBV19 and TRBJ2-7; tentative D call: TRBD1 (6 bases). Germline V gene data show CDR1 as LNHDA and CDR2 as SQIVND (reference sequence). V lost 3 bases, J lost 7 bases, and 16 bases lay in between. This CDR3 contains 14 residues. The chain's CDR3 is CASSMGRQVMEQYF. The CDR3 DNA reads as TGTGCCAGTAGTATGGGACGACAGGTAATGGAGCAGTACTTC.

This clone has only one observation. The chain has TRBV4-2 and TRBJ1-2; D is unresolved. CDR1 LGHNA and CDR2 YNFKEQ come from the germline V gene. This CDR3 comprises 15 residues. Trimming removed 0 bases at V and 5 bases at J, with 13 bases between. CDR3 residues: CASSQDVSPRYGYTF. CDR3 in DNA: TGTGCCAGCAGCCAAGATGTCTCGCCTCGATATGGCTACACCTTC.

The chain uses TRBV28 and TRBJ2-7; TRBD1 matches at 8 bases. CDR3 size: 12 residues. With V trimmed by 6 bases and J by 6 bases, 4 bases remained unmatched. Germline CDR1 reads MDHEN; CDR2 reads SYDVKM. This CDR3 is CASSTTGVEQYF. CDR3 nucleotides: TGTGCCAGCAGCACGACAGGGGTCGAGCAGTACTTC.

Ten or more counts support this clone. The chain has TRBV5-1 and TRBJ2-3, with TRBD2 identical over 10 bases. The ends lost 4 bases at V and 1 base at J; junction bases unmatched: 6. This CDR3 region has 16 residues. Germline values: CDR1 SGHRS, CDR2 YFSETQ. This chain's CDR3 is CASSIAGTSGTDTQYF. The CDR3 DNA reads as TGCGCCAGCAGCATCGCCGGGACTAGCGGCACAGATACGCAGTATTTT.

In its sample, this clone was seen many times. The rearrangement uses TRBV20-1 and TRBJ2-5; 7 bases match TRBD2. CDR1 is DFQATT and CDR2 is SNEGSKA in the germline V gene (reference sequence). This CDR3 spans 12 amino acids. The CDR3 here is CRRRGRGETQYF. The DNA for the CDR3 is TGCAGGCGTCGAGGGAGGGGAGAGACCCAGTACTTC.

This clone has only a few counts. The DNA is omitted, as the CDR3 cannot be located on it reliably, and the CDR3 follows TCRdb's listing. The CDR3 spells CAISQRLLDYYCYTF. This chain links TRBV28 with TRBJ1-2. Germline assignment: CDR1 MDHEN and CDR2 SYDVKM. The CDR3 spans 15 residues, counting both ends.

A remark on this clone: At one of its ends the junction is not consistent with the germline gene, which may arise from a read error. V gene TRBV7-8 combines with J gene TRBJ2-5, with a tentative D call TRBD1 (6 bases). This CDR3 is 16 amino acids long. Germline CDR1 SGHVS, CDR2 FQNEAQ. CDR3 in amino acids: CASSPGPQGLQEIQYF. For the CDR3, the DNA is TGTGCCAGCAGCCCGGGTCCACAGGGCCTGCAAGAGATCCAGTACTTC.

About this clone itself: A read error may be the cause here, since a much bigger clone is one base away. V is TRBV5-6 and J is TRBJ2-5; D unresolved. From germline, CDR1 is SGHDT and CDR2 YYEEEE. CDR3 length: 11 residues. The CDR3 DNA reads as TGTGCCAACAGCTCTGGAGAGACCCAGTACTTC. This codes for CANSSGETQYF.

This clone appeared a few times. Compared with germline, one end of the junction differs, possibly owing to a read error. The genes are TRBV29-1 and TRBJ2-2; possibly TRBD2 for D (5 bases). The CDR3 covers 12 residues. Per the germline V gene, CDR1 is SQVTM and CDR2 is ANQGSEA. DNA of the CDR3: TGCAGCGTTGTATCGGACGCCGGGGAGCTGTTTTTC. This encodes CSVVSDAGELFF.

Regarding this clone: Compared with germline, one end of the junction differs, possibly owing to a read error. The chain combines TRBV6-2 or TRBV6-3 with TRBJ1-2; D not resolved. From germline, CDR1 is MNHEY and CDR2 SVGEGT. The CDR3 is 15 residues long. The CDR3 here is CASSYSGGTNYGYTF. The CDR3 DNA is TGCGCCAGCAGTTACTCGGGCGGTACAAACTATGGCTACACCTTC.